This T cell receptor (beta chain) was profiled in a study of T cells in tumors after PD-1 blockade. TCRdb's copy holds only in-frame clones and misses some; the assay was immunoSEQ multiplex PCR. The data show about 59,000 clones, around 77% seen once. Germline V gene lookup returns CDR1 LGHDT and CDR2 YNNKEL (reference sequence). Trimming stripped 2 bases from V and 1 base from J, with 15 bases between. The CDR3 totals 18 residues. This clone is a singleton in its sample. The chain carries TRBV3-1 (or the pseudogene TRBV3-2) and TRBJ1-6, with a tentative D call TRBD1 (5 bases). The material was PBMCs, obtained before anti-PD-1 treatment. The origin of this receptor is a human donor with basal cell carcinoma. This chain's CDR3 is CASSQPRGEGSYNSPLHF. The CDR3 DNA is TGTGCCAGCAGCCAACCACGGGGGGAGGGTTCCTATAATTCACCCCTCCACTTT.